The next 16 T cell receptor beta chains were all read from a single sample in a study of T-cell reconstitution after alpha-beta-depleted transplantation in children. Unique molecular identifiers were incorporated when the TCRbeta library was constructed. Using its own MiXCR run on the PCR reads, TCRdb lists one record per CDR3 protein. The sample has around 500,000 distinct CDR3 sequences, about 21% seen once. The specimen comprised PBMCs, mostly from graft donor cells, sampled 360 days after TCRalphabeta/CD19-depleted stem cell transplant. The receptors here all came from a boy younger than two who had a stem cell transplant for acute myeloid leukemia, so the T cells may come from the graft donor.

In its sample, this clonotype was seen many times. This CDR3 is CASGGEDEQFF. In DNA form, the CDR3 reads TGCGCCAGCGGGGGGGAGGATGAGCAGTTCTTC. The chain links TRBV5-1 to TRBJ2-1; the match to TRBD2 covers 7 bases. This CDR3 contains 11 residues. Trimming cost V 7 bases and J 8 bases; bases outside gene matches: 3. CDR1 is SGHRS and CDR2 is YFSETQ in the germline V gene.

The table lists this clonotype with many counts. V usage is TRBV7-2 and J usage is TRBJ1-1; D gene unclear. Germline CDR1 and CDR2: SGHTA and FQGNSA. Trimming cost V 4 bases and J 3 bases, with 15 bases left between them. The CDR3 runs 15 residues. The CDR3 region is CASSSPLTGYTEAFF. In nucleotides, the CDR3 is TGTGCCAGCAGCTCCCCACTGACGGGTTACACTGAAGCTTTCTTT.

This chain links TRBV20-1 with TRBJ2-5; TRBD2 matches at 11 bases. CDR1 and CDR2 from the germline V gene are DFQATT and SNEGSKA (reference sequence). V lost 0 bases, J lost 5 bases, and 5 bases stayed unmatched. This CDR3 has 15 residues. The CDR3 DNA reads TGCAGTGCTAGAGACCCCCTAGCGGGGGGCGAGACCCAGTACTTC. Its translation is CSARDPLAGGETQYF.

The chain uses TRBV7-8 and TRBJ2-5; the D is unclear. Deletions cut 5 bases from V and 5 bases from J, with 12 bases between. The CDR3 contains 13 residues. Germline V gives CDR1 SGHVS, CDR2 FQNEAQ. The CDR3 loop reads CASSPSEDETQYF. The CDR3 bases are TGTGCCAGCAGCCCCAGTGAGGACGAGACCCAGTACTTC.

This clonotype was seen more than once but under ten times. The V gene is TRBV20-1, the J gene TRBJ1-5; possibly TRBD1 for D (5 bases). Germline CDR1 is DFQATT and CDR2 is SNEGSKA (reference sequence). Trimming took 5 bases from V and 4 from J, leaving 15 bases between them. This CDR3 has 14 amino acids. The CDR3 DNA reads as TGCAGTGCTGACCACCAGGGATGGAATCAGCCCCAGCATTTT. This encodes CSADHQGWNQPQHF.

This chain links TRBV10-3 with TRBJ2-5; D gene uncertain. Germline V CDR1 and CDR2: ENHRY, SYGVKD. V lost 0 bases and J lost 4, with 3 bases in between. This CDR3 comprises 12 residues. CDR3 sequence (DNA): TGTGCCATCAGTGAGTCGACAGAGACCCAGTACTTC. It specifies CAISESTETQYF.

This clonotype was counted many times. The chain recombines TRBV12-3 or TRBV12-4 with TRBJ2-1; 9 positions agree with TRBD1. V was clipped by 1 base and J by 7 bases; unmatched bases: 8. The CDR3 consists of 16 residues. The CDR3, as DNA: TGTGCCAGCAGTTTAGACGGGACAGGGTCCAGAAATGAGCAGTTCTTC. Translating gives CASSLDGTGSRNEQFF.

The sample holds many counts of this clonotype. This rearrangement joins TRBV12-3 or TRBV12-4 to TRBJ2-7; D might be TRBD1 (6 bases). V was clipped by 2 bases and J by 3 bases, with 11 bases between them. The CDR3 has 14 amino acids. CDR3 sequence reads: CASSLQGMLYEQYF. DNA for the CDR3: TGTGCCAGCAGTTTACAGGGGATGCTCTACGAGCAGTACTTC.

This clonotype has ten or more counts. The chain employs TRBV20-1 and TRBJ1-2; 9 bases match TRBD1. The CDR3 has 14 amino acids. The V gene end was trimmed by 2 bases and the J gene end by 3 bases; junction bases not matched to a gene: 4. The germline V gene encodes CDR1 DFQATT and CDR2 SNEGSKA (reference sequence). CDR3 residues: CSARRTGADYGYTF. The CDR3 nucleotides read TGCAGTGCTAGACGGACAGGGGCCGACTATGGCTACACCTTC.

Many counts were recorded for this clonotype. The V and J genes are TRBV20-1 and TRBJ1-2, with D perhaps TRBD1 (5 bases). V was pared by 5 bases and J by 1 base, with 11 bases between. The CDR3 consists of 13 residues. Germline CDR1 is DFQATT and CDR2 is SNEGSKA (reference sequence). DNA for the CDR3: TGCAGTGCTGGGGACGGGGGTAACTATGGCTACACCTTC. Its translation: CSAGDGGNYGYTF.

This clonotype was detected ten times or more. This sequence joins TRBV6-5 and TRBJ1-5; D is uncertain. Trimming removed 1 base at V and 1 base at J, with 8 bases between. The germline V gene encodes CDR1 MNHEY and CDR2 SVGAGI. The CDR3 length is 15 residues. CDR3 in amino acids: CASSYWQESNQPQHF. The CDR3, as DNA: TGTGCCAGCAGTTACTGGCAGGAGAGCAATCAGCCCCAGCATTTT.

This clonotype was recorded at least ten times. Here the CDR3 DNA reads TGTGCCAGCAGCCCCGGGACTAGCGGTTTCGGAGGCACAGATACGCAGTATTTT. Translated, it gives CASSPGTSGFGGTDTQYF. The chain recombines TRBV13 with TRBJ2-3; 11 positions agree with TRBD2. CDR3 size: 18 residues. The junction had 11 bases not matched to a gene; V was cut back by 5 bases and J by 1 base. Germline V gene sequence: CDR1 PRHDT, CDR2 FYEKMQ (reference sequence).

The chain combines TRBV18 with TRBJ2-3, with D possibly TRBD2 on 6 matching bases. Looked up from germline, CDR1 is KGHSH and CDR2 is LQKENI. V was clipped by 0 bases and J by 10 bases, with 26 bases between them. The CDR3 has 18 residues. The CDR3 here is CASSPPEGLFAGGRAQYF. CDR3 DNA: TGTGCCAGCTCACCACCGGAGGGATTATTTGCAGGCGGGCGGGCGCAGTATTTT.

V gene TRBV20-1 combines with J gene TRBJ1-4; the D is unclear. CDR1 and CDR2 (germline): DFQATT, SNEGSKA (reference sequence). The CDR3 is 13 residues long. Trimming pared 0 bases from V and 10 bases from J, leaving 12 bases between. This chain's CDR3 is CSARDAPPGKLFF. The CDR3, as DNA: TGCAGTGCTAGAGATGCACCCCCGGGAAAACTGTTTTTT.

This chain uses TRBV29-1 with TRBJ1-2, with D possibly being TRBD1 (5 bases). Trimming stripped 0 bases from V and 4 bases from J, with 15 bases between. Germline lookup yields CDR1 SQVTM and CDR2 ANQGSEA. The CDR3 has 15 amino acids. The CDR3 region has the DNA TGCAGCGTTGAAGATGAGCAGGGATGGGTCTATGGCTACACCTTC. Its protein is CSVEDEQGWVYGYTF.

This clonotype was found a few times. This chain links TRBV12-3 or TRBV12-4 with TRBJ1-6; tentatively, D is TRBD1 (5 bases). Trimming shortened V by 5 bases and J by 10 bases, and 12 bases separated the two germline ends. CDR3 length: 13 residues. CDR3 DNA: TGTGCCAGCAGTACCGACAGCGGGTCACCCCTCCACTTT. Translating gives CASSTDSGSPLHF.